This is a list of T cell receptor beta chains from one sample in a study of neoadjuvant anti-PD-1 for oral cavity cancer. The data were produced by immunoSEQ multiplex PCR, yet TCRdb's version contains in-frame clones alone and is incomplete. This table holds 15,000 or so clones, 71% found once. Sample: PBMCs, taken after nivolumab (anti-PD-1) treatment. The receptors originated from a person aged 40 to 85 with oral cavity squamous cell carcinoma. The CDR3 runs from the conserved cysteine through the conserved F or W. Fields, in order: D gene, J gene, clone size, V gene, CDR3 protein, CDR3 DNA. The D gene is left open where the match is weak. Part of the rows lack a size; the others show once, few, many or a class for expanded clones.

>-|TRBJ2-2|few|TRBV28
CASSDSGLISGELFF
TGTGCCAGCAGCGACAGCGGGTTAATTAGCGGGGAGCTGTTTTTT
>-|TRBJ1-1|-|TRBV5-1
CASSFSREVNTEAFF
TGCGCCAGCAGCTTTAGCAGGGAGGTGAACACTGAAGCTTTCTTT
>-|TRBJ2-7|-|TRBV7-2
CASSLNPPDYEQYF
TGTGCCAGCAGCTTAAACCCCCCAGACTACGAGCAGTACTTC
>-|TRBJ2-5|-|TRBV9
CASSAWGVHQETQYF
TGTGCCAGCAGCGCATGGGGAGTCCATCAAGAGACCCAGTACTTC
>-|TRBJ2-5|-|TRBV30
CAWTEGSGPGTPYF
TGTGCCTGGACCGAGGGATCAGGTCCGGGGACCCCGTACTTC
>-|TRBJ1-2|-|TRBV4-1
CASSQDLVAGTFYGYTF
TGCGCCAGCAGCCAAGACCTGGTTGCAGGGACCTTCTATGGCTACACCTTC
>TRBD2|TRBJ2-5|few|TRBV30
CATGTSGSTETQYF
TGTGCCACCGGGACTAGCGGGAGTACAGAGACCCAGTACTTC
>-|TRBJ1-5|-|TRBV6-1
CASSENSPHQPQHF
TGTGCCAGCAGTGAGAACAGCCCTCATCAGCCCCAGCATTTT
>-|TRBJ2-3|-|TRBV7-6
CASSLSGTSTDTQYF
TGTGCCAGCAGCCTTTCCGGGACTAGCACAGATACGCAGTATTTT
>TRBD1|TRBJ2-7|-|TRBV6-1
CASSFNRGLYEQYF
TGTGCCAGCAGCTTTAACAGGGGGTTGTACGAGCAGTACTTC
>TRBD1|TRBJ2-1|-|TRBV9
CASSVATTGALYNEQFF
TGTGCCAGCAGCGTAGCTACGACAGGGGCCCTATACAATGAGCAGTTCTTC
>-|TRBJ2-7|-|TRBV6-6
CASSYQGPREQYF
TGTGCCAGCAGTTATCAAGGTCCACGAGAGCAGTACTTC
>-|TRBJ1-4|-|TRBV29-1
CSVDFRGSEKLFF
TGCAGCGTTGATTTCCGAGGTTCCGAAAAACTGTTTTTT
>-|TRBJ2-1|-|TRBV25-1
CASSDEAGGLNNEQFF
TGTGCCAGCAGTGATGAAGCTGGGGGATTGAACAATGAGCAGTTCTTC
>TRBD1|TRBJ1-3|-|TRBV6-1
CASGQGQKGNTIYF
TGTGCCAGTGGACAGGGACAGAAGGGAAACACCATATATTTT